The 8 T cell receptor beta chains listed next were all sequenced from one sample in a study of post-analysis software for immune sequencing data. The antigens these receptors bind are not known. Sequencing libraries made from TCR beta cDNA carried unique molecular identifiers. A single record per CDR3 protein comes from TCRdb applying MiXCR to the PCR reads. The table lists hundreds of thousands of distinct CDR3 sequences, roughly 29% of them singletons. Study-level points and caveats: Relative to controls, patients had several TRBV segments at higher frequency, with TRBV5-6, TRBV5-1 and TRBV20-1 among these.

Sequencing was performed on blood. The receptors originated from a girl aged 10 to 17 with multiple sclerosis.

Here the CDR3 DNA reads TGTGCCACCTCCAGGGACGGTAATCAGCCCCAGCATTTT. It encodes CATSRDGNQPQHF. The chain recombines TRBV10-3 with TRBJ1-5, with a tentative D call TRBD1 (5 bases). V was trimmed by 10 bases and J by 4 bases, leaving 14 bases between them. The CDR3 totals 13 residues. CDR1 and CDR2 (germline): ENHRY, SYGVKD.

The chain's CDR3 is CASSLLGGAAYNEQFF. The CDR3 bases are TGTGCCAGCAGCTTACTCGGGGGGGCTGCCTACAATGAGCAGTTCTTC. The chain combines TRBV7-2 with TRBJ2-1, with 8 bases identical to TRBD2. J lost 2 bases, V lost 2 bases, and 5 bases had no gene match. Germline CDR1 and CDR2: SGHTA and FQGNSA. The CDR3 has 16 amino acids.

The chain employs TRBV10-1 and TRBJ2-7; D is ambiguous. Germline V gene lookup returns CDR1 WNHNN and CDR2 SYGVQD (reference sequence). Between the trimmed V and J ends, which lost 3 bases and 2 bases, there was a span of 11 bases. The CDR3 totals 14 residues. The CDR3 is CASSESGLPYEQYF. The DNA of the CDR3 is TGCGCCAGCAGTGAATCGGGCCTACCCTACGAGCAGTACTTC.

The V gene is TRBV28, the J gene TRBJ1-5; D uncertain. Trimming stripped 11 bases from V and 5 bases from J, with 13 bases between. Germline V gives CDR1 MDHEN, CDR2 SYDVKM. The CDR3 is 12 amino acids. The CDR3 here is CAGRGMDQPQHF. The CDR3 DNA follows: TGTGCCGGCCGCGGAATGGATCAGCCCCAGCATTTT.

The gene calls are TRBV10-2 and TRBJ1-2; TRBD1 might be the D (6 bases). The CDR3 consists of 12 residues. Looked up from germline, CDR1 is WSHSY and CDR2 is SAAADI. The V end lost 8 bases, the J end lost 4 bases, and 11 bases lay between the germline ends. CDR3 in amino acids: CASHQDSYGYTF. The CDR3 DNA is TGCGCCAGCCATCAGGACAGCTATGGCTACACCTTC.

This clonotype was detected only a few times. This sequence joins TRBV3-1 and TRBJ1-2, with 9 bases identical to TRBD1. V dropped 3 bases and J dropped 8; count of bases not matched to a gene: 4. CDR3 length equals 13 residues. Germline CDR1 and CDR2: LGHDT and YNNKEL (reference sequence). The CDR3 region has the DNA TGTGCCAGCAGCCACGGACAGGGGTCAGGCTACACCTTC. Protein product: CASSHGQGSGYTF.

This clonotype has just a few counts. The CDR3 region is CSVGQTLYGYTF. The CDR3 DNA follows: TGCAGCGTTGGACAGACGCTCTATGGCTACACCTTC. The chain uses TRBV29-1 and TRBJ1-2; possibly TRBD1 for D (5 bases). The V end lost 4 bases, the J end lost 4 bases, and 10 bases lay between the germline ends. Per germline, CDR1 SQVTM and CDR2 ANQGSEA. The CDR3 extends over 12 amino acids.

The chain recombines TRBV20-1 with TRBJ1-6; 11 bases fit TRBD1. The CDR3 has 16 residues. V was pared by 5 bases and J by 10 bases, with 13 bases of the junction left unmatched. The V gene's germline CDR1 is DFQATT and CDR2 SNEGSKA (reference sequence). This CDR3 is CSADPGQGVLWSPLHF. The CDR3 nucleotides are TGCAGTGCTGACCCGGGACAGGGGGTACTGTGGTCACCCCTCCACTTT.